This entry concerns a single TCR beta chain. Sequencing was performed with immunoSEQ multiplex PCR; in TCRdb, only in-frame clones are kept and a portion is missing. The data hold 200,000 to 250,000 clones, with about four fifths observed a single time. The data derive from a study of blood T cell repertoires in COVID-19. Germline CDR1 SGHRS, CDR2 YFSETQ. The CDR3 has 15 residues. Trimming at V came to 0 bases and at J to 7 bases, leaving 9 bases not matched to a gene. The receptor was isolated from a man aged 30 to 39 who had recovered from COVID-19. Specimen: peripheral blood. V usage is TRBV5-1 and J usage is TRBJ1-2; 7 bases map to TRBD1. The CDR3 sequence: CASSLEGTDIRGYTF. Written as DNA, the CDR3 is TGCGCCAGCAGCTTGGAGGGGACAGACATCCGTGGCTACACCTTC.